The source of this T cell receptor (beta chain) is a study of human T cells and chemical hapten exposure. This clonotype was seen a handful of times. TCRdb re-called the RACE reads with MiXCR, one entry per CDR3 protein. The sample comprises more than 95,000 distinct CDR3 sequences, roughly 12% of which are singletons, and 1.1% to 1.5% rests with the top ten. The CDR3 spans 13 residues. V shed 5 bases and J shed 8 bases, with 15 bases lying between them. The germline CDR1 and CDR2 sequences are DFQATT and SNEGSKA (reference sequence). Time point here: patch test 1, 2 weeks after DPC sensitization. Treatment reported: therapeutic diphenylcyclopropenone sensitization with weekly scalp DPC.

The V and J genes are TRBV20-1 and TRBJ1-4; possible D gene TRBD1, 5 bases. The sequencing used whole blood, collected in connection with sensitization to the hapten diphenylcyclopropenone (DPC). This receptor was taken from a woman in her 50s with alopecia areata. Some clones in this sample may be carry-over from other donors' samples. The CDR3 DNA reads TGCAGTGCTCATTTCCAGGGAGAGGAAAAACTGTTTTTT. It encodes CSAHFQGEEKLFF.